What follows describes a single TCR beta chain. The record originates from a study of blood T cell repertoires in COVID-19. Study summary: There were acute and convalescent COVID-19 samples, and they came from the United States, Italy and Spain. PBMCs, B-cell-depleted T cells, or T cells were the source of the cDNA or gDNA that made up the material.

Study processing details: Amplification from reference gene primers served as the basis for estimated nucleated cell counts. Produced via immunoSEQ multiplex PCR; TCRdb's table is partial and in-frame only. Clonal size and the V and J genes are those of that table, whereas D and trimming came from the DNA. This table holds approximately 200,000 clones, around 77% found once. Germline values: CDR1 SGHNT, CDR2 YYREEE (reference sequence). The CDR3 covers 16 residues. The junction had 4 bases not matched to a gene; V was cut back by 1 base and J by 6 bases. This TCR came from a man aged 55 to 70 with active or convalescent COVID-19. Sequenced material: peripheral blood. V is TRBV5-4 and J is TRBJ2-1, with 13 bases aligning to TRBD2. The CDR3, as DNA: TGTGCCAGCAGCTTGAAACGACTAGCGGGAGGCAATGAGCAGTTCTTC. Its protein product is CASSLKRLAGGNEQFF.